This TCR beta chain was retrieved from a study of blood T cell repertoires in COVID-19. Study as a whole: The cDNA or gDNA used as material had been derived from T cells, B-cell-depleted T cells, or PBMCs.

V was pared by 7 bases and J by 4 bases, with 7 bases of the junction left unmatched. The CDR3 is 14 amino acids. Germline-derived CDR1 and CDR2 are MNHEY and SVGAGI. Original data processing: For nucleated cells, counts were estimated from reference gene primer amplification. Sequenced by immunoSEQ multiplex PCR; TCRdb stores in-frame clones only, minus some. D and trimming come from the DNA, and the V and J calls and clone size come from that table. The sample records about 100,000 clones, almost 90% being singletons. Sequences were obtained from peripheral blood. The chain employs TRBV6-5 and TRBJ2-7; 10 bases are shared with TRBD1. The clonotype was recovered from a human donor in a cohort sampled during active COVID-19. CDR3 region: CASTRQGAGYEQYF. CDR3 DNA sequence: TGTGCCAGCACCAGACAGGGGGCGGGTTACGAGCAGTACTTC.